A single sample is the source of the 13 T cell receptor beta chains below, sequenced in a study of blood T cells in healthy people across ages. A second PCR, run for about 6 to 11 cycles, used a sample-barcoded 5' primer plus a J-beta primer mix. TCRdb independently ran MiXCR on the 5' RACE reads; one entry per CDR3 protein. The table has hundreds of thousands of distinct CDR3 sequences, roughly 35% seen once; the top ten hold 10% to 15%. Sequenced: blood. Receptor source: a man between 18 and 35 years old in good health.

This clonotype was seen once. Relative to the germline gene, one junction end is altered; a read error may explain this. This chain links TRBV7-2 with TRBJ2-3; 10 bases align to TRBD2. Looked up from germline, CDR1 is SGHTA and CDR2 is FQGNSA. This CDR3 has 16 residues. CDR3 residues: CASSLVVAGGVDTQYF. Written as DNA, the CDR3 is TGTGCCAGCAGTTTAGTGGTAGCGGGGGGAGTCGATACGCAGTATTTT.

The chain carries TRBV29-1 and TRBJ2-1; 7 bases align to TRBD1. The germline CDR1 and CDR2 sequences are SQVTM and ANQGSEA. The V segment lost 6 bases and the J segment 4 bases; nucleotides outside the gene matches: 3. The CDR3 has 12 residues. The CDR3 spells CSVGTAYNEQFF. CDR3 nucleotides: TGCAGCGTGGGGACAGCGTACAATGAGCAGTTCTTC.

A word on this clonotype: Possible read error: a much larger clone is one base away. The chain carries TRBV5-1 and TRBJ2-5; D is unclear. The V gene's germline CDR1 is SGHRS and CDR2 YFSETQ. The CDR3 sequence is 13 residues long. V dropped 4 bases and J dropped 11 bases, with 18 bases sitting between them. CDR3 sequence (DNA): TGCGCCAGCAGCCTAAGACTTTCCAATGAGCAGTACTTC. It translates to CASSLRLSNEQYF.

CDR3 nucleotide sequence: TGTGCCAGCAGCGTAGGGACAGGGCAGGACTACGAGCAGTACTTC. It codes for CASSVGTGQDYEQYF. This sequence joins TRBV9 and TRBJ2-4; 8 bases map to TRBD1. The J call may be mistaken, given a closer DNA end match to TRBJ2-7. The CDR3 sequence is 15 residues long. Germline CDR1 SGDLS, CDR2 YYNGEE.

For this clonotype: In this CDR3 the conserved last residue, phenylalanine or tryptophan, is missing, so a read error is likely. V is TRBV10-3 and J is TRBJ2-7, with 9 bases matching TRBD1. The CDR3 has 13 amino acids. J was trimmed by 4 bases and V by 5 bases; bases with no gene match: 3. Germline-derived CDR1 and CDR2 are ENHRY and SYGVKD. The CDR3 loop reads CAISTGGEYEQYY. The CDR3 DNA sequence: TGTGCCATCAGTACAGGGGGCGAATACGAGCAGTACTAC.

A note on this clonotype: One junction end does not reproduce the germline sequence, and a read error may be involved. This chain uses TRBV20-1 with TRBJ2-1; 9 nucleotides align to TRBD2. In germline, CDR1 is DFQATT, CDR2 SNEGSKA (reference sequence). The CDR3 sequence is 16 residues long. The CDR3 DNA follows: TGCAGTGCTAGACCCATAGCGGGAGACTCCTACAATGGGCAGTTCTTC. Amino acids: CSARPIAGDSYNGQFF.

The sample holds many counts of this clonotype. This chain joins TRBV20-1 and TRBJ2-5, with TRBD1 matching 9 bases. Germline loops: CDR1 DFQATT, CDR2 SNEGSKA (reference sequence). The trim removed 5 bases at V and 4 bases at J, leaving 14 bases unmatched. CDR3 length: 16 residues. CDR3 sequence: CSAPITGGAEGETQYF. The CDR3 nucleotides read TGCAGTGCTCCCATCACAGGGGGCGCTGAAGGAGAGACCCAGTACTTC.

Concerning this clonotype itself: Possible read error: a much larger clone is one base away. The chain employs TRBV20-1 and TRBJ2-7; 13 bases line up with TRBD2. Trimming removed 2 bases from V and 7 bases from J; junction bases left unmatched: 8. Germline V gene data show CDR1 as DFQATT and CDR2 as SNEGSKA (reference sequence). The CDR3 length is 15 residues. The CDR3 sequence is CSARRTSGGSREQYF. As DNA, the CDR3 is TGCAGTGCTAGAAGGACTAGCGGGGGCTCTCGTGAGCAGTACTTC.

Ten or more counts support this clonotype. The V call is TRBV20-1, the J call TRBJ2-4; weak D call: TRBD1 (5 bases). The V end was cut by 0 bases, the J end by 8 bases, with 11 bases between. This CDR3 spans 13 amino acids. The germline V gene has CDR1 DFQATT and CDR2 SNEGSKA (reference sequence). CDR3 protein: CSARDRVMDIQYF. CDR3 in DNA: TGCAGTGCTAGAGACAGGGTAATGGACATTCAGTACTTC.

This clonotype showed up many times. The chain carries TRBV7-9 and TRBJ1-2; D might be TRBD1 (5 bases). V lost 0 bases to trimming and J lost 8 bases, with 10 bases between them. CDR1 SEHNR and CDR2 FQNEAQ come from the germline V gene (reference sequence). This CDR3 has 13 residues. The CDR3 DNA reads as TGTGCCAGCAGCTTAGCGCTACAGGAGGGCTACACCTTC. It codes for CASSLALQEGYTF.

This clonotype appeared a few times. The V and J genes are TRBV14 and TRBJ2-7, with D possibly being TRBD1 (5 bases). V lost 1 base and J lost 3, with 7 bases in between. Germline values: CDR1 SGHDN, CDR2 FVKESK. This CDR3 comprises 13 residues. In nucleotides, the CDR3 is TGTGCCAGCAGCCAAGTACAGGACTACGAGCAGTACTTC. Protein: CASSQVQDYEQYF.

This clonotype has a count of ten or more. The gene calls are TRBV3-1 and TRBJ2-3; D unclear. Trimming removed 4 bases at V and 1 base at J, with 12 bases between. Germline lookup yields CDR1 LGHDT and CDR2 YNNKEL (reference sequence). This CDR3 contains 15 residues. CDR3 in amino acids: CASSPSAFGTDTQYF. Written as DNA, the CDR3 is TGTGCCAGCAGCCCTTCAGCCTTTGGCACAGATACGCAGTATTTT.

The chain is built from TRBV7-2 and TRBJ1-1, with D possibly matching TRBD1 (5 bases). V dropped 2 bases and J dropped 2 bases, with 15 bases sitting between them. This CDR3 region has 16 residues. Germline loops: CDR1 SGHTA, CDR2 FQGNSA. The CDR3 sequence is CASSLRVGQGNTEAFF. The CDR3 DNA sequence: TGTGCCAGCAGCTTAAGGGTGGGGCAGGGAAACACTGAAGCTTTCTTT. The complete variable domain, with remaining parts taken from reference TRBV7-2 and TRBJ1-1, reads GAGVSQSPSNKVTEKGKDVELRCDPISGHTALYWYRQSLGQGLEFLIYFQGNSAPDKSGLPSDRFSAERTGGSVSTLTIQRTQQEDSAVYLCASSLRVGQGNTEAFFGQGTRLTVV.